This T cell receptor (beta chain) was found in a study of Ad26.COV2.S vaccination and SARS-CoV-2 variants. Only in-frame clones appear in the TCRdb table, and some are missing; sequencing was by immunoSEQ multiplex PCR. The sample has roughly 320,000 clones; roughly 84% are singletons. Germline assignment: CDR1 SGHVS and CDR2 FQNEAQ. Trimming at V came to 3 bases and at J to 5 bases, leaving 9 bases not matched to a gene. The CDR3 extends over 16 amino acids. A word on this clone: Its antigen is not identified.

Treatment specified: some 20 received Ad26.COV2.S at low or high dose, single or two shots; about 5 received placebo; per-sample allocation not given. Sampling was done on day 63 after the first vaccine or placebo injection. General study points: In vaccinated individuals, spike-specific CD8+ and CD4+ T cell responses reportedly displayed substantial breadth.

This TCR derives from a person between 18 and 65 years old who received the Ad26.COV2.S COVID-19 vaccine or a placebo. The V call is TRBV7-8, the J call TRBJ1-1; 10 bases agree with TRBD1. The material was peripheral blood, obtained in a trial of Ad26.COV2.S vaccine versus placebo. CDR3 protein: CASSFPGQGLRTEAFF. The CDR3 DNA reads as TGTGCCAGCAGCTTCCCGGGACAGGGGTTGAGGACTGAAGCTTTCTTT.